This TCR beta chain was recorded in a study of T cell changes during pregnancy in multiple sclerosis. The germline gives CDR1 SGHNT, CDR2 YYREEE (reference sequence). The CDR3 totals 14 residues. The junction had 3 bases not matched to a gene; V was cut back by 2 bases and J by 3 bases. Measured with immunoSEQ multiplex PCR; TCRdb has only the in-frame clones, and not every one. The sample yields about 40,000 clones, about 90% seen once. Sequences were derived from CD4+ T cells from peripheral blood mononuclear cells, sampled after pregnancy. The sequence was collected from a female donor with multiple sclerosis, enrolled in a pregnancy study. V gene TRBV5-4 combines with J gene TRBJ2-5; 8 bases agree with TRBD2. The CDR3 here is CASSFGTREETQYF. DNA of the CDR3: TGTGCCAGCAGCTTCGGGACTAGAGAAGAGACCCAGTACTTC.